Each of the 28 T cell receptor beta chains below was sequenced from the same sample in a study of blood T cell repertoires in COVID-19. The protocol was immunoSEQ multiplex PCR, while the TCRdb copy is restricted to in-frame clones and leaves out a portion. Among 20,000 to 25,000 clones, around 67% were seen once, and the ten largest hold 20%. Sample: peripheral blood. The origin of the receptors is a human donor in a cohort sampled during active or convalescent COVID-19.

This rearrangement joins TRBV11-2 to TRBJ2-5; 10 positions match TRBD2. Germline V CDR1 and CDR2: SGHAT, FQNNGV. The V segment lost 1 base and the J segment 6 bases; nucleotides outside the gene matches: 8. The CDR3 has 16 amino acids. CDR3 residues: CASSLGFSGGQKTQYF. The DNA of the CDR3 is TGTGCCAGCAGCTTAGGGTTTAGCGGGGGGCAAAAGACCCAGTACTTC.

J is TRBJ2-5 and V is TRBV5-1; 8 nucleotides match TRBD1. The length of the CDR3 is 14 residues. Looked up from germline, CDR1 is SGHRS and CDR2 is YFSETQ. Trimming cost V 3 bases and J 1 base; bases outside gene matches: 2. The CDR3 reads CASSSGQVQETQYF. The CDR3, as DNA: TGCGCCAGCAGCTCGGGACAGGTCCAAGAGACCCAGTACTTC. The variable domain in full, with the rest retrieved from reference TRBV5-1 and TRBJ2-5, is KAGVTQTPRYLIKTRGQQVTLSCSPISGHRSVSWYQQTPGQGLQFLFEYFSETQRNKGNFPGRFSGRQFSNSRSEMNVSTLELGDSALYLCASSSGQVQETQYFGPGTRLLVL.

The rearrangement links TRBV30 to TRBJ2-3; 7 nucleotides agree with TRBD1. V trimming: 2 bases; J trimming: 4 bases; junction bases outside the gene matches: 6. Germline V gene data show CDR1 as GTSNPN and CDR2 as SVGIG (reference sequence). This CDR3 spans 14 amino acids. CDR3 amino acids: CAWSIQGTADTQYF. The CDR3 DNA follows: TGTGCCTGGAGTATACAGGGGACGGCAGATACGCAGTATTTT.

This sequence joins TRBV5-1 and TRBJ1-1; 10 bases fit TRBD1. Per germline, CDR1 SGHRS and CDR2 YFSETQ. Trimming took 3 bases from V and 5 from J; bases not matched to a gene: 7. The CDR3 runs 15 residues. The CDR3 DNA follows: TGCGCCAGCAGCTCCCCTGACAGGGGGCTAACTGAAGCTTTCTTT. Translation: CASSSPDRGLTEAFF.

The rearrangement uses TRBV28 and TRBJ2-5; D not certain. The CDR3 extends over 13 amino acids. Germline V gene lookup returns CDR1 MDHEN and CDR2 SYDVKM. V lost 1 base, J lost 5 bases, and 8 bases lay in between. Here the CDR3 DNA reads TGTGCCAGCAGTTTATACGCCTACGAGACCCAGTACTTC. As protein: CASSLYAYETQYF.

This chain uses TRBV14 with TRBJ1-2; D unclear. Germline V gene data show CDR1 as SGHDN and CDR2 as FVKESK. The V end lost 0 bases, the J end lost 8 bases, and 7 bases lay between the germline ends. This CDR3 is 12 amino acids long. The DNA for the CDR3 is TGTGCCAGCAGCCAAGATTGGAGGGGCTACACCTTC. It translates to CASSQDWRGYTF. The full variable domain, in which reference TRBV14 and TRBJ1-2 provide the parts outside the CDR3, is EAGVTQFPSHSVIEKGQTVTLRCDPISGHDNLYWYRRVMGKEIKFLLHFVKESKQDESGMPNNRFLAERTGGTYSTLKVQPAELEDSGVYFCASSQDWRGYTFGSGTRLTVV.

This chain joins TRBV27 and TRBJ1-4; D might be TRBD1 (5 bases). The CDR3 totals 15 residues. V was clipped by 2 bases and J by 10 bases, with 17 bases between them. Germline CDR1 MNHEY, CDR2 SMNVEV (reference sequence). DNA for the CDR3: TGTGCCAGCAGTTTAAAGGGGATCGCAATCGGAAAACTGTTTTTT. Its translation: CASSLKGIAIGKLFF.

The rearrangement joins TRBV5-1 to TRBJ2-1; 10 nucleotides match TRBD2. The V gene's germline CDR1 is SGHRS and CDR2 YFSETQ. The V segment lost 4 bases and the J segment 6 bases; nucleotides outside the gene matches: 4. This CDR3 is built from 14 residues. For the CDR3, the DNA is TGCGCCAGCAGCCTCAGCGGGAGGGCCAATGAGCAGTTCTTC. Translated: CASSLSGRANEQFF.

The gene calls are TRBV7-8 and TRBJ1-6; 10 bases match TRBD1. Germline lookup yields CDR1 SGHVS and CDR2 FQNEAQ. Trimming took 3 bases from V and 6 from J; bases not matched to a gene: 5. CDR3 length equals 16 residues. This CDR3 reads CASSLRQGARNSPLHF. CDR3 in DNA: TGTGCCAGCAGCTTGAGACAGGGGGCGCGTAATTCACCCCTCCACTTT. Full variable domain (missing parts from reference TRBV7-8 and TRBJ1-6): GAGVSQSPRYKVAKRGQDVALRCDPISGHVSLFWYQQALGQGPEFLTYFQNEAQLDKSGLPSDRFFAERPEGSVSTLKIQRTQQEDSAVYLCASSLRQGARNSPLHFGNGTRLTVT.

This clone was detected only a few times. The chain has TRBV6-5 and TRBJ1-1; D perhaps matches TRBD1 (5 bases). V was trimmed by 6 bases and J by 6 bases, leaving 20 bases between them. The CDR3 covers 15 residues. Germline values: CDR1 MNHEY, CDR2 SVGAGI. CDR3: CASRGGSRGRAEAFF. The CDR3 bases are TGTGCCAGCAGGGGGGGATCGCGAGGGCGGGCTGAAGCTTTCTTT.

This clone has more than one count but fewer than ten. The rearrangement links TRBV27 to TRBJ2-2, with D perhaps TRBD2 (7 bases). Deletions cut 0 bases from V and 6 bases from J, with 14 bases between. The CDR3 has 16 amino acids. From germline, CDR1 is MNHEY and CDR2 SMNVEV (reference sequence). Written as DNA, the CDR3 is TGTGCCAGCAGTTTATCCGGCGGGGGCCGCCCCGGGGAGCTGTTTTTT. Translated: CASSLSGGGRPGELFF.

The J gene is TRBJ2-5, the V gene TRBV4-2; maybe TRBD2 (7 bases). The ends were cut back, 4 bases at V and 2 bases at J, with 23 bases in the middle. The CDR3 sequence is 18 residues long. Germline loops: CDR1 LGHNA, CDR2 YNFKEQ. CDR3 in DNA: TGTGCCAGCAGCCGCGACGCGGGGGCGCTAGCGACTCAAGAGACCCAGTACTTC. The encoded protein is CASSRDAGALATQETQYF.

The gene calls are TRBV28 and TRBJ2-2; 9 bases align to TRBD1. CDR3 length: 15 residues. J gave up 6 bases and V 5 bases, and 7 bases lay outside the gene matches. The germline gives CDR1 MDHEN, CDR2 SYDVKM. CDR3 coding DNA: TGTGCCAGCAGTCCCGGGACAGGGTTTTCCGGGGAGCTGTTTTTT. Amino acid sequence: CASSPGTGFSGELFF.

CDR3 nucleotide sequence: TGTGCCAGCAGGGTGCCGCGGGACAATGAGCAGTTCTTC. Its protein is CASRVPRDNEQFF. This chain connects TRBV2 to TRBJ2-1; D is perhaps TRBD2 (5 bases). Germline lookup yields CDR1 SNHLY and CDR2 FYNNEI. The ends were cut back, 6 bases at V and 5 bases at J, with 11 bases in the middle. The CDR3 sequence is 13 residues long.

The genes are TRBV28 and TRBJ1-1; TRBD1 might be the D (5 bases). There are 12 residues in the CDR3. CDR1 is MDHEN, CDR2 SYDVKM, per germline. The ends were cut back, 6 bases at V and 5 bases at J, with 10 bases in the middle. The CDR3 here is CASRIRVTEAFF. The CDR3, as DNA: TGTGCCAGCAGAATCAGGGTAACTGAAGCTTTCTTT.

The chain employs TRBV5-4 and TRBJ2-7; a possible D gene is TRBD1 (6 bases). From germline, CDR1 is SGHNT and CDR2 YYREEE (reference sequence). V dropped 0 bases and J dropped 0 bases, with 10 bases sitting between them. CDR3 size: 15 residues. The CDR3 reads CASSLGQVGSYEQYF. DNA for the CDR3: TGTGCCAGCAGCTTGGGACAGGTCGGCTCCTACGAGCAGTACTTC.

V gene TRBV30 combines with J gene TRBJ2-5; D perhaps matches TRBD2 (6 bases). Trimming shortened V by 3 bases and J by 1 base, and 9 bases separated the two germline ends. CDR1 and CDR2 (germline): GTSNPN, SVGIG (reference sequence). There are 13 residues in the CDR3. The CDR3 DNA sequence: TGTGCCTGGAGGGGGGACTTCCAAGAGACCCAGTACTTC. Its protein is CAWRGDFQETQYF.

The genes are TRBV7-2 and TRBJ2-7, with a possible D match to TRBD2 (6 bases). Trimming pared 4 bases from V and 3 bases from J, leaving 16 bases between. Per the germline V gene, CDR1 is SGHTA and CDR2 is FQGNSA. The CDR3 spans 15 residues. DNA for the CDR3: TGTGCCAGCAGCTCTCGCGGACTAAAGGACTACGAGCAGTACTTC. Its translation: CASSSRGLKDYEQYF.

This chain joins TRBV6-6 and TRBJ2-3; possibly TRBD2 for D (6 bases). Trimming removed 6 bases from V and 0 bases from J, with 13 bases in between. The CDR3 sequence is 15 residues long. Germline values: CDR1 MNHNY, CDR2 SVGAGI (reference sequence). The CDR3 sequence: CASSQRAGSTDTQYF. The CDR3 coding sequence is TGTGCCAGCAGCCAAAGGGCGGGAAGCACAGATACGCAGTATTTT.

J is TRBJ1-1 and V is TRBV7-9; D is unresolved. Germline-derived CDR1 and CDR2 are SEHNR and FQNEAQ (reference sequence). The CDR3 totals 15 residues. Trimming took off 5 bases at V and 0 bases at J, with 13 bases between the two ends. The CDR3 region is CASSRRQLMNTEAFF. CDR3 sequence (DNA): TGTGCCAGCAGCAGGCGGCAGTTAATGAACACTGAAGCTTTCTTT.

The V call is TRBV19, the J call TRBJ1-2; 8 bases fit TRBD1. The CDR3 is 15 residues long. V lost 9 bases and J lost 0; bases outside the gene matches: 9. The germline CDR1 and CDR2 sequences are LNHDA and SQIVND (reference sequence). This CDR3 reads CASARPDRANYGYTF. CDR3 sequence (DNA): TGTGCCAGCGCACGACCGGACAGGGCTAACTATGGCTACACCTTC. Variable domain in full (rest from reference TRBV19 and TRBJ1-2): DGGITQSPKYLFRKEGQNVTLSCEQNLNHDAMYWYRQDPGQGLRLIYYSQIVNDFQKGDIAEGYSVSREKKESFPLTVTSAQKNPTAFYLCASARPDRANYGYTFGSGTRLTVV.

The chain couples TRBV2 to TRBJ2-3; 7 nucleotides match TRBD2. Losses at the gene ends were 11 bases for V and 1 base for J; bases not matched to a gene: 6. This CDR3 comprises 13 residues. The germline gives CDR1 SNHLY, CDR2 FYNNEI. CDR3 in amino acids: CAGSSGRTDTQYF. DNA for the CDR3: TGTGCCGGATCTAGCGGTCGCACAGATACGCAGTATTTT.

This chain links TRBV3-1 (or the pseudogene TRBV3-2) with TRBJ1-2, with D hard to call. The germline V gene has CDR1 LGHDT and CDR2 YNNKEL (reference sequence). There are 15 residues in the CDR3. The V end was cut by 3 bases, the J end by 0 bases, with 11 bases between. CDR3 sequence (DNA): TGTGCCAGCAGCCAGGTTAGAACAGCTAACTATGGCTACACCTTC. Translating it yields CASSQVRTANYGYTF.

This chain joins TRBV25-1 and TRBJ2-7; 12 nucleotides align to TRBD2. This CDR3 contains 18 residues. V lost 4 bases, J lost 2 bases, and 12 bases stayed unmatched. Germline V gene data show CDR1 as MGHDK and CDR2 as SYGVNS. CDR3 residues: CASSGRLAGGPATYEQYF. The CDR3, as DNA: TGTGCCAGCAGTGGAAGGCTAGCGGGAGGGCCAGCGACCTACGAGCAGTACTTC.

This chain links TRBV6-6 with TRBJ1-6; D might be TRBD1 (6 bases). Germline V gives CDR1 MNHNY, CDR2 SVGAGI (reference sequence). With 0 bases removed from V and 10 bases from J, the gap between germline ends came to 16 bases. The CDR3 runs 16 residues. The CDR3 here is CASSYSGTRVDSPLHF. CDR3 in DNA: TGTGCCAGCAGTTACTCGGGGACAAGGGTGGACTCACCCCTCCACTTT.

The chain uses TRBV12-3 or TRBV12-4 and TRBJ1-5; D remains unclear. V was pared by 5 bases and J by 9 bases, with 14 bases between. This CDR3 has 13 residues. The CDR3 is CASSPDGVRPQHF. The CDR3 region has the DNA TGTGCCAGCAGTCCGGACGGGGTTCGGCCCCAGCATTTT.

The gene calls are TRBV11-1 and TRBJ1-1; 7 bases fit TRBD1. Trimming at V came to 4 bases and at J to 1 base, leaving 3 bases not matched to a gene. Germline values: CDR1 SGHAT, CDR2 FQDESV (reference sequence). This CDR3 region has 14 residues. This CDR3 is CASSSDRANTEAFF. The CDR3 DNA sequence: TGTGCCAGCAGCTCAGACAGGGCGAACACTGAAGCTTTCTTT.

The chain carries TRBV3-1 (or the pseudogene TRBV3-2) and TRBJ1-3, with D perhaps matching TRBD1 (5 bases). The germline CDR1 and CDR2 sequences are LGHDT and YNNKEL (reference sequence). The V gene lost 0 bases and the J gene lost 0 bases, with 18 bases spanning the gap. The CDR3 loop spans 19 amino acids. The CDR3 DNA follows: TGTGCCAGCAGCCAAGACTTGGGGGGACTGCCGGTCTCTGGAAACACCATATATTTT. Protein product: CASSQDLGGLPVSGNTIYF.